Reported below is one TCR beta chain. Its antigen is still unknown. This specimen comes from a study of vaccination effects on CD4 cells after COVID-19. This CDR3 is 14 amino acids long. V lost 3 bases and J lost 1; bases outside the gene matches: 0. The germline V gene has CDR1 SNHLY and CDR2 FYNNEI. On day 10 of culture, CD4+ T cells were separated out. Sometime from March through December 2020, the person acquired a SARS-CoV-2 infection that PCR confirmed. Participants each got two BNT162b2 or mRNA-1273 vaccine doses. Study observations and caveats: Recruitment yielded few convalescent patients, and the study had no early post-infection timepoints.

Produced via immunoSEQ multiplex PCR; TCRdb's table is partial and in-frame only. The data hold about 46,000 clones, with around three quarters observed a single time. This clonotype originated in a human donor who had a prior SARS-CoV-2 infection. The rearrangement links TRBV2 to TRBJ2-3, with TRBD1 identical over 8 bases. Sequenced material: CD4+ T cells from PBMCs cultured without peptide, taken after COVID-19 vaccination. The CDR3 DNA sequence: TGTGCCAGCAGTGACAGGGGGCGCACAGATACGCAGTATTTT. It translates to CASSDRGRTDTQYF. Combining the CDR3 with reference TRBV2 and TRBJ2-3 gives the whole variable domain EPEVTQTPSHQVTQMGQEVILRCVPISNHLYFYWYRQILGQKVEFLVSFYNNEISEKSEIFDDQFSVERPDGSNFTLKIRSTKLEDSAMYFCASSDRGRTDTQYFGPGTRLTVL.